This T cell receptor (beta chain) was captured in a study of blood T cells in healthy people across ages. Study-wide findings and caveats: A roughly linear age-dependent decrease characterized TCR beta diversity per million T cells.

Next came a second PCR, run for about 6 to 11 cycles, which used a sample-barcoded 5' primer along with a J-beta primer mix. TCRdb itself ran the 5' RACE reads through MiXCR, one entry per CDR3 protein. Altogether about 1.8 million distinct CDR3 sequences are present, about 50% being singletons, with the ten largest covering 2.1%. A minimum of 6 micrograms of total RNA was extracted per sample. The length of the CDR3 is 15 residues. V lost 4 bases and J 3 bases, leaving 16 bases between the germline ends. Germline CDR1 is MNHEY and CDR2 is SMNVEV (reference sequence). A word on this clonotype: Its specificity is not known.

Sequencing was performed on blood. The TCR sequence derives from a woman aged 40-49 years in good health. V gene TRBV27 combines with J gene TRBJ2-7, with D perhaps TRBD2 (6 bases). Here the CDR3 DNA reads TGTGCCAGCAGTTCGGGCGGGGCTACGATCTACGAGCAGTACTTC. Translation gives CASSSGGATIYEQYF.